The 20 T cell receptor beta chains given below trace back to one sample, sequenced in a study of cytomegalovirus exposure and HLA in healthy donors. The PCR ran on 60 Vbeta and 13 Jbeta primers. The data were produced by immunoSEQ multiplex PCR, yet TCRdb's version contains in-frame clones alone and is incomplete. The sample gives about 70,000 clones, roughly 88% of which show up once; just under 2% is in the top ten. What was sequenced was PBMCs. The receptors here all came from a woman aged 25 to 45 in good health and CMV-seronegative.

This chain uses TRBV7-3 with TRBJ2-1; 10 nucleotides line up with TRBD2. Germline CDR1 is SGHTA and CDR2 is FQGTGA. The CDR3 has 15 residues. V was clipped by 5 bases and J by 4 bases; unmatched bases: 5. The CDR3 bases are TGTGCCAGCAGCCCCAGCGGGGGGGAGTACAATGAGCAGTTCTTC. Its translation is CASSPSGGEYNEQFF. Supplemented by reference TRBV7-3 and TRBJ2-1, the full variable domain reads GAGVSQTPSNKVTEKGKYVELRCDPISGHTALYWYRQSLGQGPEFLIYFQGTGAADDSGLPNDRFFAVRPEGSVSTLKIQRTERGDSAVYLCASSPSGGEYNEQFFGPGTRLTVL.

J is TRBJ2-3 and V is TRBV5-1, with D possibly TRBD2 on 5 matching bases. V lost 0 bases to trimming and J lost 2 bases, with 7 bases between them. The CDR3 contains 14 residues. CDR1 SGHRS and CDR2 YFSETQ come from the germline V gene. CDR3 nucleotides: TGCGCCAGCAGCTTGGAGAGGGACACAGATACGCAGTATTTT. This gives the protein CASSLERDTDTQYF.

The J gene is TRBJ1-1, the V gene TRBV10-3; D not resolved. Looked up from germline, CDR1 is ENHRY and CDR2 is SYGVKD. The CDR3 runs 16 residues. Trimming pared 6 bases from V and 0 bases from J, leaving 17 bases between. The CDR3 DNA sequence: TGTGCCATCAGCGACGGACTGACCTATTTGAACACTGAAGCTTTCTTT. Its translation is CAISDGLTYLNTEAFF.

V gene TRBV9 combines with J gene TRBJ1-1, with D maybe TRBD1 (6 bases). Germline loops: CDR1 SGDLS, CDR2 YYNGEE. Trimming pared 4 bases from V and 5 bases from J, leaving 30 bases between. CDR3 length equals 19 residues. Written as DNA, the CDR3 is TGTGCCAGCAGCCCGGAAGAGAAAGGTAAGGGGGGGCGAGGGACTGAAGCTTTCTTT. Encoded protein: CASSPEEKGKGGRGTEAFF.

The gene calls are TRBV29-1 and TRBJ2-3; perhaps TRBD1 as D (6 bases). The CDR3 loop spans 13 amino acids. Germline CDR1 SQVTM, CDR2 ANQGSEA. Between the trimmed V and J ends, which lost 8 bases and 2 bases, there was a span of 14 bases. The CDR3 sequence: CSQPGHNTDTQYF. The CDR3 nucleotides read TGCAGCCAACCGGGACATAACACAGATACGCAGTATTTT.

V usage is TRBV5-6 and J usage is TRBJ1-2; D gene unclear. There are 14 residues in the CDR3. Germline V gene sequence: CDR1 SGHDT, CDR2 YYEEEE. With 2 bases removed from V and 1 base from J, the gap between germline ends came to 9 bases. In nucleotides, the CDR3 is TGTGCCAGCAGCTTAGACATTCATAACTATGGCTACACCTTC. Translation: CASSLDIHNYGYTF.

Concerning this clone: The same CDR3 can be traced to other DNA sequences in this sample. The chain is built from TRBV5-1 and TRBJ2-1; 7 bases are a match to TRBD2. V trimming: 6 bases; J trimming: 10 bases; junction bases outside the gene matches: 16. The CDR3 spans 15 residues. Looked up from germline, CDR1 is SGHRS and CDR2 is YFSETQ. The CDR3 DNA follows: TGCGCCAGCACCCGGGGACTGGCGGGAGAGGGGGAGCAGTTCTTC. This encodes CASTRGLAGEGEQFF.

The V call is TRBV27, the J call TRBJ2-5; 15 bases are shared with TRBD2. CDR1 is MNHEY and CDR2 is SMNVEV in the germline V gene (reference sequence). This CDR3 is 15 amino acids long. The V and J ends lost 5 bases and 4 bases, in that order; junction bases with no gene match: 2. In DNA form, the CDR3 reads TGTGCCAGCAGTCGGACTAGCGGGAGGGGAGAGACCCAGTACTTC. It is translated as CASSRTSGRGETQYF.

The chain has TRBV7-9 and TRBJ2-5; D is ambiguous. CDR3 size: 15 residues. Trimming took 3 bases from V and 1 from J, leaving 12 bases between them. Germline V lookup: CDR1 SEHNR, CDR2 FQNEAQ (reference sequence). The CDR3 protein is CASSLTSSPQETQYF. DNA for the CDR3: TGTGCCAGCAGCTTGACTTCCAGTCCCCAAGAGACCCAGTACTTC.

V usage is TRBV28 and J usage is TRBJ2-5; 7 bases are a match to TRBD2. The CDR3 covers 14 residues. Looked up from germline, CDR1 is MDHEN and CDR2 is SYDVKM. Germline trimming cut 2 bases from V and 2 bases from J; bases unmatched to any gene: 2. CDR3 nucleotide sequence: TGTGCCAGCAGTTTACCAGCGGGACAAGAGACCCAGTACTTC. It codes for CASSLPAGQETQYF.

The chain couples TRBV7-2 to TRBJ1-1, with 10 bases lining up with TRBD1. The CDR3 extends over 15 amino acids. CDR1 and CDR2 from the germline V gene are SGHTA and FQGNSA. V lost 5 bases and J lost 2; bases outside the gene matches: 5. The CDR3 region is CASSPGTGVNTEAFF. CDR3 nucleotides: TGTGCCAGCAGCCCTGGGACAGGGGTAAACACTGAAGCTTTCTTT.

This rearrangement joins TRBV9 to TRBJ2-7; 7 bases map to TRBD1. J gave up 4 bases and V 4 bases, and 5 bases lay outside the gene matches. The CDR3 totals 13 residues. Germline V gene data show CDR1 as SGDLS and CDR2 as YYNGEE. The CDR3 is CASSMSQGYEQYF. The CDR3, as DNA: TGTGCCAGCAGCATGTCACAGGGGTACGAGCAGTACTTC.

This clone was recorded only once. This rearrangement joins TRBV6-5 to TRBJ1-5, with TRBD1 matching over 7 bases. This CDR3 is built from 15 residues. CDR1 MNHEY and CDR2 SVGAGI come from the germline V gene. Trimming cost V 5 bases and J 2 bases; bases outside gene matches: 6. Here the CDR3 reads CASSKRQGGNQPQHF. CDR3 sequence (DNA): TGTGCCAGCAGTAAACGACAGGGTGGCAATCAGCCCCAGCATTTT.

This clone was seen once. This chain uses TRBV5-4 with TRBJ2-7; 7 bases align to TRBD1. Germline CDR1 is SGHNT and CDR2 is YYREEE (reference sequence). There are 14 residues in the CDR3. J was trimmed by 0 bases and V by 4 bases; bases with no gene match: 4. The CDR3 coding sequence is TGTGCCAGCAGCCCGGACAGGAGCTCCTACGAGCAGTACTTC. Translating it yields CASSPDRSSYEQYF.

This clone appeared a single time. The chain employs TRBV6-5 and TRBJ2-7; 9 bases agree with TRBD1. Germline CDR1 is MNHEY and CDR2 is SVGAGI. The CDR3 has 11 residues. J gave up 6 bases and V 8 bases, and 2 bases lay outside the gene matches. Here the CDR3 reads CASGQGTEQYF. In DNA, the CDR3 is TGTGCCAGCGGACAGGGGACCGAGCAGTACTTC.

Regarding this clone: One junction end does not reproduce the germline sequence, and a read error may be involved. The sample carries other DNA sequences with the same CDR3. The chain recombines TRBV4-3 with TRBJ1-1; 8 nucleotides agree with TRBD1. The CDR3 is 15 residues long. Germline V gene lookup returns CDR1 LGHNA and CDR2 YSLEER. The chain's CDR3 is CASRQDTTGGFEAFF. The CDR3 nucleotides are TGCGCCAGCAGACAAGACACTACAGGGGGTTTTGAAGCTTTCTTT.

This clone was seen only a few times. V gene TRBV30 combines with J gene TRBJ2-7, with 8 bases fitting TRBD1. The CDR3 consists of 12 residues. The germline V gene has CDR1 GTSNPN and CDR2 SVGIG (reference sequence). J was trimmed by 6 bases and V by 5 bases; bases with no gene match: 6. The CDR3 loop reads CAWGQGEAEQYF. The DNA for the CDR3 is TGTGCCTGGGGACAGGGTGAAGCCGAGCAGTACTTC. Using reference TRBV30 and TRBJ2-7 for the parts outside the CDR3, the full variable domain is SQTIHQWPATLVQPVGSPLSLECTVEGTSNPNLYWYRQAAGRGLQLLFYSVGIGQISSEVPQNLSASRPQDRQFILSSKKLLLSDSGFYLCAWGQGEAEQYFGPGTRLTVT.

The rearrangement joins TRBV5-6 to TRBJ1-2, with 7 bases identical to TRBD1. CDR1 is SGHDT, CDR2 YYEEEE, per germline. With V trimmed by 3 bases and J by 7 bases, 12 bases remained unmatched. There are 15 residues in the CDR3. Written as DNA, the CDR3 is TGTGCCAGCAGCTGGGAGACAGGGTGGTTTCCTGGCTACACCTTC. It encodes CASSWETGWFPGYTF.

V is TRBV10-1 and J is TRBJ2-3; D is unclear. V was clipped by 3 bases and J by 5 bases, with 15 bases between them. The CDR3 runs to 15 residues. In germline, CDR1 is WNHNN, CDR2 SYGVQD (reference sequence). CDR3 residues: CASSDPVISQDTQYF. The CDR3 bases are TGCGCCAGCAGTGACCCGGTTATAAGTCAAGATACGCAGTATTTT.

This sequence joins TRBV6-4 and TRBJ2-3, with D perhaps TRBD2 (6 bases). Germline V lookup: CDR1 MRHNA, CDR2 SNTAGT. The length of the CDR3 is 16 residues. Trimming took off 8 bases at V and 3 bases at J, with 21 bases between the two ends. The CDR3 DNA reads TGTGCCAGCGCCACGGGCGGCGGGGACGGGACAGATACGCAGTATTTT. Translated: CASATGGGDGTDTQYF.